This TCR beta chain appears in the sequencing data of a study of cytomegalovirus exposure and HLA in healthy donors. The study drew the donors from its approximately 110-subject validation cohort, separate from the roughly 700-subject first cohort. Study outcomes and limitations: Reported results showed that the classifier diagnosed cytomegalovirus status with high specificity and sensitivity.

Trimming took off 5 bases at V and 6 bases at J, with 11 bases between the two ends. Germline CDR1 is SGHVS and CDR2 is FNYEAQ. This CDR3 has 13 residues. Method: immunoSEQ multiplex PCR; TCRdb's copy keeps in-frame clones and lacks some. The sample consists of some 250,000 clones, around 88% of them appearing once. As regards this clone: What it binds is unknown.

The source of this sequence is a woman aged 25 to 39 in good health and CMV-seropositive. The chain links TRBV7-6 to TRBJ2-1; D gene ambiguous. Sequencing was done on a sample of PBMCs. The CDR3 here is CASSARPTNEQFF. The CDR3 DNA sequence: TGTGCCAGCAGCGCCAGGCCGACCAATGAGCAGTTCTTC.